This TCR beta chain was sequenced during a study of T cell responses to AZD1222 COVID-19 vaccine. Measured with immunoSEQ multiplex PCR; TCRdb has only the in-frame clones, and not every one. The sample has under 200,000 clones, over 85% seen once; the top ten hold 1.6%. V lost 4 bases and J lost 0, with 7 bases in between. The CDR3 contains 13 residues. Germline lookup yields CDR1 MNHEY and CDR2 SMNVEV (reference sequence). This sequence was found in an adult in good health. Sequencing was performed on peripheral blood, taken on day 0 of AZD1222 vaccination. The V gene is TRBV27, the J gene TRBJ2-7; D remains ambiguous. In DNA form, the CDR3 reads TGTGCCAGCAGTTATCAGAGCTCCTACGAGCAGTACTTC. Its translation: CASSYQSSYEQYF.